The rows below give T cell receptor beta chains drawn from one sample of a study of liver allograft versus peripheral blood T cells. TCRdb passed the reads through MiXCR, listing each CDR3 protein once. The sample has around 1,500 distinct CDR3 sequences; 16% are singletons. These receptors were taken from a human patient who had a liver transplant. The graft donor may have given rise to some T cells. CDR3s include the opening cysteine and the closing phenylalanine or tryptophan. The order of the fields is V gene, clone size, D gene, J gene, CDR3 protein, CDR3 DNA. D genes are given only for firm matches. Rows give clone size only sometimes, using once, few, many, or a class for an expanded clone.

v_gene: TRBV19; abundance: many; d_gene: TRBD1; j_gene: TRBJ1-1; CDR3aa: CASSMGRGLNTEAFF; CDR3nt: TGTGCCAGTAGTATGGGCAGGGGGCTGAACACTGAAGCTTTCTTT
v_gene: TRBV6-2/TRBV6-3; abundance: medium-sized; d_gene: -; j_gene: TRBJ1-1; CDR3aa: CASTNHQGRTEAFF; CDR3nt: TGTGCCAGCACCAACCACCAGGGGAGGACTGAAGCTTTCTTT
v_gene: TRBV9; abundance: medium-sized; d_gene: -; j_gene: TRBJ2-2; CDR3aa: CASSVGSESHGELFF; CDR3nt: TGTGCCAGCAGCGTAGGGTCAGAATCCCACGGGGAGCTGTTTTTT
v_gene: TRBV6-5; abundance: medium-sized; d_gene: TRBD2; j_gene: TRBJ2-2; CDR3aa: CASSYSSAGGYTGELFF; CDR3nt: TGTGCCAGCAGTTATTCATCTGCGGGAGGCTACACCGGGGAGCTGTTTTTT
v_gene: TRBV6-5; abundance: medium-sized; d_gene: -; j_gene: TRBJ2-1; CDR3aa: CASSYSIPRPNEQFF; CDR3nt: TGTGCCAGCAGTTACTCGATACCCAGGCCCAATGAGCAGTTCTTC
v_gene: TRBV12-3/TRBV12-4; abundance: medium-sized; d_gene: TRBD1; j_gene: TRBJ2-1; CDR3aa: CASSTGGNLFF; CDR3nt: TGTGCCAGCAGTACAGGGGGGAATTTGTTCTTC
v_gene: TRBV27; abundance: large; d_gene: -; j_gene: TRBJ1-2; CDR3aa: CASGVNYGYTF; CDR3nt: TGTGCTTCGGGAGTGAACTATGGCTACACCTTC
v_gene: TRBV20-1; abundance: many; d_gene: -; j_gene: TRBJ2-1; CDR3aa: CSARRSGGILPSSWFF; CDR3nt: TGCAGTGCTAGACGGTCAGGCGGGATACTCCCATCGTCTTGGTTCTTC
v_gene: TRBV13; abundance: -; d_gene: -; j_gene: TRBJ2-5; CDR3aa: CASSQRRETQYF; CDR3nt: TGTGCCAGCAGCCAGAGGCGGGAGACCCAGTACTTC
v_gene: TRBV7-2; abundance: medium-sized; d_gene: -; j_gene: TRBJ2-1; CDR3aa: CASSLGGLNYNEQFF; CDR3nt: TGTGCCAGCAGCTTAGGAGGACTAAACTACAATGAGCAGTTCTTC
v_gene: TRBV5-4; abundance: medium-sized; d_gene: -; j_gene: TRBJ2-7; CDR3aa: CASSLQGGLYEQYF; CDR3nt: TGTGCCAGCAGCTTGCAGGGGGGTCTTTACGAGCAGTACTTC
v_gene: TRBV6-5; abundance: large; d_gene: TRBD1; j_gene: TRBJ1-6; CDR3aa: CASRMGQGFYNSPLHF; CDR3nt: TGTGCCAGCAGAATGGGACAGGGGTTTTATAATTCACCCCTCCACTTT
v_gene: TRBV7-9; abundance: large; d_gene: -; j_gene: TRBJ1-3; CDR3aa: CASSLREGNTIYF; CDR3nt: TGTGCCAGCAGCTTAAGGGAAGGAAACACCATATATTTT
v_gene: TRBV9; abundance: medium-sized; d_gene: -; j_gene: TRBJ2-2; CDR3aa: CASSVGMVRERGAGELFF; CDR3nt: TGTGCCAGCAGCGTAGGGATGGTTCGGGAGAGGGGCGCCGGGGAGCTGTTTTTT
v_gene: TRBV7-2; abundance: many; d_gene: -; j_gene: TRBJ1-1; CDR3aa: CASSPVGGNTEAFF; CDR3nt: TGTGCCAGCAGCCCAGTAGGGGGGAACACTGAAGCTTTCTTT
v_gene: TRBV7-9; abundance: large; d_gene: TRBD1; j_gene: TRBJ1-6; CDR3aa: CASSFVGGESNSPLHF; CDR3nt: TGTGCCAGCAGCTTCGTAGGGGGCGAGTCAAATTCACCCCTCCACTTT